These T cell receptor beta chains were read from a single sample in a study of cytomegalovirus exposure and HLA in healthy donors. Profiling relied on immunoSEQ multiplex PCR, and the TCRdb table lists in-frame clones only, not all of them. The sample lists about 56,000 clones; about four fifths were seen once. Sequences were obtained from PBMCs. Receptor source: a man aged 40-49 years in good health and CMV-seronegative. CDR3s include the opening cysteine and the closing phenylalanine or tryptophan. The D gene is left open where the match is weak. Where a row states a size, it is once, few, many or the class of an expanded clone; other rows omit it.

size: .; V: TRBV19; D: .; J: TRBJ2-5; CDR3: CASSIRGGGETQYF; DNA: TGTGCCAGTAGTATAAGGGGAGGGGGAGAGACCCAGTACTTC
size: .; V: TRBV19; D: TRBD1; J: TRBJ1-2; CDR3: CASRPQGDYGYTF; DNA: TGTGCCAGTAGGCCCCAGGGGGACTATGGCTACACCTTC
size: .; V: TRBV18; D: .; J: TRBJ1-6; CDR3: CASSPQENSPLHF; DNA: TGTGCCAGCTCACCACAAGAGAATTCACCCCTCCACTTT
size: .; V: TRBV5-4; D: TRBD2; J: TRBJ2-1; CDR3: CATYSGGLSYNEQFF; DNA: TGTGCCACCTATAGCGGGGGACTGTCCTACAATGAGCAGTTCTTC
size: .; V: TRBV21-1; D: .; J: TRBJ1-1; CDR3: CASTNEGRTEAFF; DNA: TGTGCCAGCACCAACGAGGGTCGCACTGAAGCTTTCTTT
size: few; V: TRBV27; D: TRBD2; J: TRBJ2-7; CDR3: CASSTGLAVISYEQYF; DNA: TGTGCCAGCAGTACGGGACTAGCGGTTATCTCCTACGAGCAGTACTTC
size: .; V: TRBV30; D: TRBD1; J: TRBJ1-4; CDR3: CASQTGGTGEKLFF; DNA: TGTGCCTCTCAAACAGGGGGGACAGGTGAAAAACTGTTTTTT
size: .; V: TRBV6-5; D: .; J: TRBJ2-5; CDR3: CASSYTGRETQYF; DNA: TGTGCCAGCAGTTATACAGGGCGAGAGACCCAGTACTTC
size: .; V: TRBV19; D: .; J: TRBJ2-3; CDR3: CASSITGNAPWGHTQYF; DNA: TGTGCCAGTAGTATAACGGGGAATGCGCCTTGGGGTCATACGCAGTATTTT
size: .; V: TRBV2; D: .; J: TRBJ1-2; CDR3: CASSGNLPNYGYTF; DNA: TGTGCCAGCAGTGGAAACTTACCTAACTATGGCTACACCTTC
size: .; V: TRBV5-1; D: TRBD2; J: TRBJ2-7; CDR3: CASSLWPAGLAGGYEQYF; DNA: TGCGCCAGCAGCTTGTGGCCGGCGGGTCTAGCGGGGGGCTACGAGCAGTACTTC
size: .; V: TRBV5-1; D: TRBD1; J: TRBJ1-2; CDR3: CASSKGQGPSNYGYTF; DNA: TGCGCCAGCAGCAAGGGACAGGGACCTTCTAACTATGGCTACACCTTC
size: .; V: TRBV14; D: .; J: TRBJ2-3; CDR3: CASSQRARDTQYF; DNA: TGTGCCAGCAGCCAACGAGCTCGGGATACGCAGTATTTT
size: .; V: TRBV19; D: .; J: TRBJ1-2; CDR3: CASSIDLSYGYTF; DNA: TGTGCCAGTAGTATAGATCTCAGCTATGGCTACACCTTC
size: .; V: TRBV28; D: .; J: TRBJ2-5; CDR3: CASSPRTVFLNLRETQYF; DNA: TGTGCCAGCAGTCCCAGGACAGTTTTTCTAAACTTGCGAGAGACCCAGTACTTC
size: .; V: TRBV7-9; D: TRBD1; J: TRBJ1-1; CDR3: CASRKGPDRGRENTEAFF; DNA: TGTGCCAGCAGAAAAGGACCCGACAGGGGGCGCGAAAACACTGAAGCTTTCTTT
size: .; V: TRBV29-1; D: TRBD1; J: TRBJ1-2; CDR3: CSVGSTPGGRRGYGYTF; DNA: TGCAGCGTTGGTAGTACGCCAGGGGGCCGACGGGGCTATGGCTACACCTTC
size: .; V: TRBV5-1; D: TRBD1; J: TRBJ1-1; CDR3: CASRGLGGAGTEAFF; DNA: TGCGCCAGCAGGGGGTTAGGGGGCGCCGGCACTGAAGCTTTCTTT
size: .; V: TRBV7-2; D: .; J: TRBJ1-6; CDR3: CASSPSSGRPLHF; DNA: TGTGCCAGCAGCCCAAGTTCAGGGCGACCCCTCCACTTT
size: .; V: TRBV13; D: .; J: TRBJ1-2; CDR3: CASSLGPGGRGYTF; DNA: TGTGCCAGCAGCCTGGGGCCGGGAGGGAGGGGCTACACCTTC
size: .; V: TRBV19; D: .; J: TRBJ1-3; CDR3: CASSIPEGTGNTIYF; DNA: TGTGCCAGTAGTATACCAGAGGGAACTGGAAACACCATATATTTT
size: .; V: TRBV14; D: TRBD1; J: TRBJ1-2; CDR3: CASSLTGNYGYTF; DNA: TGTGCCAGCAGCCTGACAGGGAACTATGGCTACACCTTC
size: .; V: TRBV29-1; D: .; J: TRBJ2-2; CDR3: CSVRFSVTGELFF; DNA: TGCAGCGTCAGGTTTTCGGTCACCGGGGAGCTGTTTTTT
size: .; V: TRBV14; D: .; J: TRBJ1-2; CDR3: CASSPGGGYGYTF; DNA: TGTGCCAGCAGCCCCGGCGGCGGCTATGGCTACACCTTC
size: .; V: TRBV30; D: .; J: TRBJ2-7; CDR3: CAWSDQGGSPYEQYF; DNA: TGTGCCTGGAGTGACCAGGGTGGATCTCCCTACGAGCAGTACTTC
size: .; V: TRBV27; D: TRBD1; J: TRBJ1-1; CDR3: CASSLGTANTEAFF; DNA: TGTGCCAGCAGTTTGGGGACAGCTAACACTGAAGCTTTCTTT